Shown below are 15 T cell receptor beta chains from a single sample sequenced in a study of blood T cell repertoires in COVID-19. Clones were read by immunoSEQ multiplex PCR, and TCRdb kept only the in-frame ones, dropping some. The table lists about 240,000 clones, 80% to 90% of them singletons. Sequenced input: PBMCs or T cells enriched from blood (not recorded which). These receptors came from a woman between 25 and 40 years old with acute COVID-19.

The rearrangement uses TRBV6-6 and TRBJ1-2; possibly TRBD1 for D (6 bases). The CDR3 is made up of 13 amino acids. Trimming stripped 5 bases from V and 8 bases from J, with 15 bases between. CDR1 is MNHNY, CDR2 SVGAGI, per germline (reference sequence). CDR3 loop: CASSPQGGAGYTF. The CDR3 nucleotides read TGTGCCAGCAGTCCACAGGGTGGCGCGGGCTACACCTTC.

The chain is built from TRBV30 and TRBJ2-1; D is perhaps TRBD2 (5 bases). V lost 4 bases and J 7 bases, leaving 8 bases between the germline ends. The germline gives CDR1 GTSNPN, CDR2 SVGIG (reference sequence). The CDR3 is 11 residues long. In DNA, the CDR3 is TGTGCCTGGACCAGAGGGAATGAGCAGTTCTTC. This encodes CAWTRGNEQFF.

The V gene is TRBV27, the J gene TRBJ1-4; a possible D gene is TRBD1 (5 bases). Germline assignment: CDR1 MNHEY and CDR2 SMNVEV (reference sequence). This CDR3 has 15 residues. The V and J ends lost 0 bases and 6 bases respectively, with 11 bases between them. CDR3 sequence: CASSLSGGVYEKLFF. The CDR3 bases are TGTGCCAGCAGTTTATCGGGGGGGGTGTATGAAAAACTGTTTTTT.

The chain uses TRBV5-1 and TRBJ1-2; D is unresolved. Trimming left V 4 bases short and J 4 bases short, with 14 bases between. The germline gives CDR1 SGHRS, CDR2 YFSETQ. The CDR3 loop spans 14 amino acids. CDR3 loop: CASSRDRSTYGYTF. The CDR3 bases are TGCGCCAGCAGCCGTGATAGGAGCACCTATGGCTACACCTTC.

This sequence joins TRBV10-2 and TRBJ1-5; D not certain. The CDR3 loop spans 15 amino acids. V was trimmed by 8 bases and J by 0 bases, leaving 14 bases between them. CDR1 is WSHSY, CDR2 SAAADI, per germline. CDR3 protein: CASQLTPDSNQPQHF. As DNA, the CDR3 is TGCGCCAGCCAGTTGACACCCGATAGCAATCAGCCCCAGCATTTT.

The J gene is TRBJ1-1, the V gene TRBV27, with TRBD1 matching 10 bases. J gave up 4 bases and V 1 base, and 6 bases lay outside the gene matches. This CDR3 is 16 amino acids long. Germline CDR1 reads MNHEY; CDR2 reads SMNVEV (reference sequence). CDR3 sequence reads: CASSLYRRQGATEAFF. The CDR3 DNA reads TGTGCCAGCAGTTTATATCGAAGACAGGGGGCCACTGAAGCTTTCTTT.

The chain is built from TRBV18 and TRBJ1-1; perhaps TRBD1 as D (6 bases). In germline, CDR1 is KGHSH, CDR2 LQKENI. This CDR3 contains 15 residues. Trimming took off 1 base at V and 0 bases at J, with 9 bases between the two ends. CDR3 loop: CASSPQQGLNTEAFF. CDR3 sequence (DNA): TGTGCCAGCTCACCACAACAGGGCCTGAACACTGAAGCTTTCTTT.

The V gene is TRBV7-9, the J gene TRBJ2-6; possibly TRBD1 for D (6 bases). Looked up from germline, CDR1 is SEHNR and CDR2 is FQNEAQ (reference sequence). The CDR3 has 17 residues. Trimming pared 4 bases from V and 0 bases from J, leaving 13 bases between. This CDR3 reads CASSYQMDSSGANVLTF. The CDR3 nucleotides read TGTGCCAGCAGCTATCAAATGGACAGCTCTGGGGCCAACGTCCTGACTTTC.

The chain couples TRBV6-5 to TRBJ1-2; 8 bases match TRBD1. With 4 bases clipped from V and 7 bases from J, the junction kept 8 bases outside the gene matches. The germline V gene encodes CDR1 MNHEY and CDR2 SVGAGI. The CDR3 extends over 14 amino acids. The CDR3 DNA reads TGTGCCAGCAGTTCCACCGGACAGGGTGCTGGCTACACCTTC. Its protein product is CASSSTGQGAGYTF.

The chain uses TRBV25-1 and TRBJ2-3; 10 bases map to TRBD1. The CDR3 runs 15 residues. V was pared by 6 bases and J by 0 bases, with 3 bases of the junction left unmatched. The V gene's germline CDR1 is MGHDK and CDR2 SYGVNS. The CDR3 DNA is TGTGCCAGCAGGGGGGACAGGGGTAGCACAGATACGCAGTATTTT. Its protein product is CASRGDRGSTDTQYF.

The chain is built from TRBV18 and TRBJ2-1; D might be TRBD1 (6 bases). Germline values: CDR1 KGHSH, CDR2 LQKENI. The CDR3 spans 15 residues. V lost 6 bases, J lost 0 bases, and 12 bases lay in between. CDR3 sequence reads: CASSPTGSSYNEQFF. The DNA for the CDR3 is TGTGCCAGCTCGCCCACAGGGAGCTCCTACAATGAGCAGTTCTTC.

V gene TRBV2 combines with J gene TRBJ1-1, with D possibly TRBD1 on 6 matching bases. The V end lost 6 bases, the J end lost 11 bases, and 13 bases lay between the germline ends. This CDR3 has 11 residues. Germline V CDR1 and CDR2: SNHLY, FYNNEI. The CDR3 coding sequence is TGTGCCAGCAGAGCTACAGGGTGGGCTTTCTTT. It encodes CASRATGWAFF.

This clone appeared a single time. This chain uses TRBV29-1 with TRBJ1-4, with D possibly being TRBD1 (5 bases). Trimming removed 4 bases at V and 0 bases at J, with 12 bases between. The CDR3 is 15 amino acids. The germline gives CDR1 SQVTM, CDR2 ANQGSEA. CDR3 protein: CSVVPPGATNEKLFF. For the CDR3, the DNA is TGCAGCGTTGTCCCGCCGGGGGCAACTAATGAAAAACTGTTTTTT.

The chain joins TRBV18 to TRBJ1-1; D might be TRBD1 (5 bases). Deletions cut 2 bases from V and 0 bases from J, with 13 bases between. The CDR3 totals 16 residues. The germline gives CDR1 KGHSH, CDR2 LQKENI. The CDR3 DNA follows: TGTGCCAGCTCACCAAGTGCGGCAGGGCTGAACACTGAAGCTTTCTTT. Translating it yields CASSPSAAGLNTEAFF.

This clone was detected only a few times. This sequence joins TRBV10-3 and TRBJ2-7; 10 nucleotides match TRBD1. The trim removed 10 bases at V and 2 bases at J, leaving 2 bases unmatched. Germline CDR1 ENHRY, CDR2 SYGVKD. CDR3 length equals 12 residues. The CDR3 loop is CASGTGAYEQYF. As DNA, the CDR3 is TGTGCCAGCGGGACAGGGGCCTACGAGCAGTACTTC.